The 10 T cell receptor beta chains given below trace back to one sample, sequenced in a study of OX40 agonist ivuxolimab in advanced cancers. Generated by immunoSEQ multiplex PCR, the TCRdb table keeps only in-frame clones and is missing some. The profile covers tens of thousands of clones, with approximately 86% appearing a single time and approximately 1.3% taken by the ten largest. The sample in question was CD4+ or CD8+ T cells sorted from blood, obtained in a trial of the OX40 agonist ivuxolimab. The receptors shown here come from an adult with an advanced solid tumor such as melanoma, head and neck, liver or kidney cancer.

V gene TRBV29-1 combines with J gene TRBJ1-3, with D possibly matching TRBD1 (6 bases). The ends were cut back, 6 bases at V and 3 bases at J, with 12 bases in the middle. The germline CDR1 and CDR2 sequences are SQVTM and ANQGSEA. CDR3 length equals 13 residues. The CDR3 loop reads CSVGGLDGNTIYF. The CDR3 region has the DNA TGCAGCGTGGGGGGCTTGGATGGAAACACCATATATTTT.

The chain links TRBV9 to TRBJ1-4; TRBD1 matches at 7 bases. Germline lookup yields CDR1 SGDLS and CDR2 YYNGEE. The CDR3 has 15 amino acids. Germline trimming cut 0 bases from V and 3 bases from J; bases unmatched to any gene: 2. As DNA, the CDR3 is TGTGCCAGCAGCGTAGAAGGGGGCCCTAATGAAAAACTGTTTTTT. Translating gives CASSVEGGPNEKLFF.

This clone has only one observation. The CDR3 spells CASNYDRGATNQPQHF. CDR3 DNA: TGTGCCAGTAACTACGACAGGGGGGCAACCAATCAGCCCCAGCATTTT. The chain uses TRBV19 and TRBJ1-5, with 9 bases aligning to TRBD1. CDR1 and CDR2 (germline): LNHDA, SQIVND (reference sequence). The CDR3 contains 16 residues. Trimming at V came to 7 bases and at J to 3 bases, leaving 10 bases not matched to a gene. The full variable domain, in which reference TRBV19 and TRBJ1-5 provide the parts outside the CDR3, is DGGITQSPKYLFRKEGQNVTLSCEQNLNHDAMYWYRQDPGQGLRLIYYSQIVNDFQKGDIAEGYSVSREKKESFPLTVTSAQKNPTAFYLCASNYDRGATNQPQHFGDGTRLSIL.

The chain joins TRBV19 to TRBJ2-5, with 10 bases aligning to TRBD1. CDR1 is LNHDA, CDR2 SQIVND, per germline (reference sequence). There are 16 residues in the CDR3. V was pared by 7 bases and J by 1 base, with 9 bases of the junction left unmatched. CDR3 in amino acids: CASTRSGTGVQETQYF. The CDR3 nucleotides read TGTGCCAGTACCAGAAGTGGGACAGGGGTCCAAGAGACCCAGTACTTC.

The CDR3 DNA is TGTGCCAGCAGTCCCATGGGACGGAGCTCTGGAAACACCATATATTTT. It codes for CASSPMGRSSGNTIYF. J is TRBJ1-3 and V is TRBV28, with a tentative D call TRBD1 (5 bases). V lost 5 bases to trimming and J lost 0 bases, with 14 bases between them. This CDR3 has 16 amino acids. The germline V gene has CDR1 MDHEN and CDR2 SYDVKM.

CDR3 sequence reads: CASSSWTGKLGTQYF. The CDR3 DNA follows: TGTGCCAGCAGCTCCTGGACAGGGAAACTGGGGACCCAGTACTTC. V gene TRBV11-2 combines with J gene TRBJ2-5, with 8 positions matching TRBD1. This CDR3 comprises 15 residues. Trimming removed 4 bases from V and 7 bases from J; junction bases left unmatched: 11. From germline, CDR1 is SGHAT and CDR2 FQNNGV.

This chain uses TRBV5-1 with TRBJ2-5, with D perhaps given as TRBD1 or TRBD2 (6 bases each). The CDR3 contains 15 residues. Deletions cut 4 bases from V and 1 base from J, with 14 bases between. CDR1 SGHRS and CDR2 YFSETQ come from the germline V gene. CDR3 bases: TGCGCCAGCAGCCAGATAGGGGGGATCCAAGAGACCCAGTACTTC. Protein sequence: CASSQIGGIQETQYF.

This chain connects TRBV2 to TRBJ1-2, with 8 bases identical to TRBD1. The CDR3 runs to 13 residues. Trimming took 10 bases from V and 2 from J; bases not matched to a gene: 6. Germline V gene sequence: CDR1 SNHLY, CDR2 FYNNEI. The CDR3 DNA is TGTGCCACCAGGACAGGGACCAACTATGGCTACACCTTC. Translating it yields CATRTGTNYGYTF.

J is TRBJ2-2 and V is TRBV2; TRBD2 might be the D (5 bases). Trimming pared 7 bases from V and 5 bases from J, leaving 11 bases between. The CDR3 has 13 residues. Germline V gives CDR1 SNHLY, CDR2 FYNNEI. CDR3 coding DNA: TGTGCCAGCATTCCGGACTCAACCGGGGAGCTGTTTTTT. This sequence encodes CASIPDSTGELFF.

CDR3 sequence reads: CASSPPSHGYTF. The DNA for the CDR3 is TGTGCCAGCTCACCACCGTCTCATGGCTACACCTTC. The rearrangement uses TRBV18 and TRBJ1-2; D remains unclear. V was shortened by 0 bases and J by 6 bases, with 5 bases between the two germline ends. Germline lookup yields CDR1 KGHSH and CDR2 LQKENI. The CDR3 is made up of 12 amino acids. Variable domain in full (rest from reference TRBV18 and TRBJ1-2): NAGVMQNPRHLVRRRGQEARLRCSPMKGHSHVYWYRQLPEEGLKFMVYLQKENIIDESGMPKERFSAEFPKEGPSILRIQQVVRGDSAAYFCASSPPSHGYTFGSGTRLTVV.